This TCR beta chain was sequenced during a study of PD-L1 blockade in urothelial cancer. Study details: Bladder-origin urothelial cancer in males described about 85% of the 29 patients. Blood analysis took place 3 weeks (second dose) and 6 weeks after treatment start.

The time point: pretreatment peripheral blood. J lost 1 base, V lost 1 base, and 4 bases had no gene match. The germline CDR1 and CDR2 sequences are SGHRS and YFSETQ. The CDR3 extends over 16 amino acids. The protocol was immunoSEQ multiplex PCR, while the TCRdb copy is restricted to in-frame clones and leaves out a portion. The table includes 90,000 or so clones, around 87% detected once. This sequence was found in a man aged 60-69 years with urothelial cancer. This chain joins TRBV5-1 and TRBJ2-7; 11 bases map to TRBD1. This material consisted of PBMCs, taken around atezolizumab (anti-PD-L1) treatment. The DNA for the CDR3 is TGCGCCAGCAGCTTGATGTGGGACAGGGGGTCCTACGAGCAGTACTTC. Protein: CASSLMWDRGSYEQYF.